The entry below gives a single TCR beta chain sequence along with its context. Trimming left V 3 bases short and J 12 bases short, with 18 bases between. The germline V gene has CDR1 SGHDT and CDR2 YYEEEE. The CDR3 is made up of 13 amino acids. This specimen belongs to a study of blood T cell repertoires in COVID-19. Produced via immunoSEQ multiplex PCR; TCRdb's table is partial and in-frame only. This sample has fewer than 450,000 clones, with roughly 88% found just once. This sequence joins TRBV5-6 and TRBJ1-2, with D possibly being TRBD1 (5 bases). The receptor was derived from a man between 18 and 29 years old who had recovered from COVID-19. The specimen was PBMCs or T cells enriched from blood (not recorded which). CDR3 residues: CASSWGVLGNNTF. The CDR3 bases are TGTGCCAGCAGCTGGGGGGTATTGGGCAATAACACCTTC.